Below, 19 T cell receptor beta chains from the same sample are listed, as sequenced in a study of shared clonotypes between healthy human individuals. The repertoire was sequenced with immunoSEQ multiplex PCR; TCRdb's copy has only in-frame clones and lacks some. The repertoire holds around 2.1 million clones, with more than 90% as singletons. The sequencing sample was made of naive CD4+ T cells sorted from blood. Stated subset: CD45RA+ positively selected. These receptors all come from a man aged 18 to 30 in good health.

The chain employs TRBV28 and TRBJ2-1; tentatively, D is TRBD1 (6 bases). The V gene's germline CDR1 is MDHEN and CDR2 SYDVKM. There are 15 residues in the CDR3. V lost 5 bases and J lost 9, with 20 bases in between. CDR3 DNA: TGTGCCAGCAGTGGACCGGGACACGGGTTCGGTGAGCAGTTCTTC. Its protein product is CASSGPGHGFGEQFF. The full variable domain, in which reference TRBV28 and TRBJ2-1 provide the parts outside the CDR3, is DVKVTQSSRYLVKRTGEKVFLECVQDMDHENMFWYRQDPGLGLRLIYFSYDVKMKEKGDIPEGYSVSREKKERFSLILESASTNQTSMYLCASSGPGHGFGEQFFGPGTRLTVL.

This clone was counted once. The rearrangement links TRBV11-2 to TRBJ2-7, with 7 nucleotides matching TRBD2. Germline V gene lookup returns CDR1 SGHAT and CDR2 FQNNGV. The CDR3 has 17 residues. V shed 3 bases and J 5 bases; nucleotides not matched to a gene: 16. Here the CDR3 reads CASSLNVPNSGWHEQYF. The CDR3 nucleotides are TGTGCCAGCAGCTTGAACGTTCCCAATAGCGGGTGGCACGAGCAGTACTTC.

The gene calls are TRBV28 and TRBJ2-7; D is ambiguous. The CDR3 length is 13 residues. CDR1 MDHEN and CDR2 SYDVKM come from the germline V gene. Trimming removed 5 bases at V and 3 bases at J, with 11 bases between. This CDR3 reads CASSLGPRYEQYF. The DNA for the CDR3 is TGTGCCAGCAGTCTTGGGCCCCGCTACGAGCAGTACTTC.

The CDR3 sequence is CASSLERAGVYEQYF. In nucleotides, the CDR3 is TGTGCCAGCAGCTTAGAACGAGCGGGAGTATACGAGCAGTACTTC. The V and J genes are TRBV7-2 and TRBJ2-7, with TRBD2 matching over 8 bases. Germline V gene lookup returns CDR1 SGHTA and CDR2 FQGNSA. V lost 1 base to trimming and J lost 4 bases; unmatched junction nucleotides: 6. This CDR3 comprises 15 residues. The entire variable domain, with the rest obtained from reference TRBV7-2 and TRBJ2-7, is as follows: GAGVSQSPSNKVTEKGKDVELRCDPISGHTALYWYRQSLGQGLEFLIYFQGNSAPDKSGLPSDRFSAERTGGSVSTLTIQRTQQEDSAVYLCASSLERAGVYEQYFGPGTRLTVT.

The gene calls are TRBV30 and TRBJ1-5; a weak D match, TRBD1 (5 bases). Germline V gene sequence: CDR1 GTSNPN, CDR2 SVGIG (reference sequence). V was pared by 0 bases and J by 3 bases, with 9 bases between. This CDR3 is built from 14 residues. The CDR3 is CAWSVGEPNQPQHF. CDR3 DNA sequence: TGTGCCTGGAGTGTAGGGGAGCCCAATCAGCCCCAGCATTTT.

V gene TRBV28 combines with J gene TRBJ2-7, with D unclear. CDR1 is MDHEN, CDR2 SYDVKM, per germline. This CDR3 comprises 13 residues. V was clipped by 6 bases and J by 2 bases, with 11 bases between them. Here the CDR3 DNA reads TGTGCCAGCAGGGCGTCAGAGGCCTACGAGCAGTACTTC. It encodes CASRASEAYEQYF.

The J gene is TRBJ1-6, the V gene TRBV5-1; D is ambiguous. CDR3 length equals 14 residues. In germline, CDR1 is SGHRS, CDR2 YFSETQ. V lost 0 bases and J 8 bases, leaving 9 bases between the germline ends. The chain's CDR3 is CASSLVVSDSPLHF. The DNA of the CDR3 is TGCGCCAGCAGCTTGGTCGTCTCTGATTCACCCCTCCACTTT.

This clone was seen just once. Here the CDR3 reads CASSLDGTGSYEQYF. The CDR3 DNA reads as TGTGCCAGCAGCTTGGATGGGACAGGCTCCTACGAGCAGTACTTC. This chain uses TRBV5-4 with TRBJ2-7, with TRBD1 identical over 8 bases. The CDR3 sequence is 15 residues long. Germline lookup yields CDR1 SGHNT and CDR2 YYREEE (reference sequence). V lost 0 bases and J lost 0; bases outside the gene matches: 2.

The gene calls are TRBV7-2 and TRBJ2-2; TRBD1 matches 7 bases. CDR3 size: 15 residues. Per germline, CDR1 SGHTA and CDR2 FQGNSA. The V and J ends lost 5 bases and 0 bases, in that order; junction bases with no gene match: 3. Written as DNA, the CDR3 is TGTGCCAGCAGCCTCGGGACAGCGAACACCGGGGAGCTGTTTTTT. Translation gives CASSLGTANTGELFF.

DNA of the CDR3: TGTGCCAGCAGTAGCCTAAGGAACAATGAGCAGTTCTTC. It codes for CASSSLRNNEQFF. The chain recombines TRBV6-6 with TRBJ2-1; D not resolved. From germline, CDR1 is MNHNY and CDR2 SVGAGI (reference sequence). This CDR3 spans 13 amino acids. V dropped 5 bases and J dropped 5 bases, with 10 bases sitting between them.

Comments on this clone: Additional DNA sequences in this sample encode the identical CDR3. The rearrangement links TRBV5-4 to TRBJ1-3; no clear D. Trimming cost V 4 bases and J 0 bases, with 8 bases left between them. CDR1 is SGHNT, CDR2 YYREEE, per germline (reference sequence). CDR3 length equals 14 residues. CDR3 amino acids: CASSPQNSGNTIYF. The CDR3 DNA reads as TGTGCCAGCAGCCCCCAGAACTCTGGAAACACCATATATTTT. Using reference TRBV5-4 and TRBJ1-3 for the parts outside the CDR3, the full variable domain is ETGVTQSPTHLIKTRGQQVTLRCSSQSGHNTVSWYQQALGQGPQFIFQYYREEENGRGNFPPRFSGLQFPNYSSELNVNALELDDSALYLCASSPQNSGNTIYFGEGSWLTVV.

The V gene is TRBV11-2, the J gene TRBJ1-2; D is unresolved. This CDR3 region has 14 residues. The germline V and J ends were trimmed by 3 bases and 7 bases, with 15 bases remaining between them. Germline values: CDR1 SGHAT, CDR2 FQNNGV. The CDR3 coding sequence is TGTGCCAGCAGCTTGTCTAGGGAAGGCGGTGGCTACACCTTC. Translating it yields CASSLSREGGGYTF.

The chain uses TRBV4-1 and TRBJ2-1; D possibly matches TRBD1 or TRBD2 (5 bases each). V lost 2 bases and J 11 bases, leaving 25 bases between the germline ends. The CDR3 totals 17 residues. Germline CDR1 and CDR2: MGHRA and YSYEKL. The CDR3 reads CASSQFEGPKEKMKQFF. CDR3 sequence (DNA): TGCGCCAGCAGCCAATTTGAGGGACCAAAAGAAAAGATGAAGCAGTTCTTC.

The J gene is TRBJ2-5, the V gene TRBV11-2; 9 bases are shared with TRBD1. CDR1 and CDR2 (germline): SGHAT, FQNNGV. The CDR3 totals 15 residues. The trim removed 5 bases at V and 4 bases at J, leaving 8 bases unmatched. The CDR3 protein is CASSPPGTGLETQYF. The CDR3 DNA follows: TGTGCCAGCAGCCCGCCCGGGACAGGGCTAGAGACCCAGTACTTC.

For this clone: Other nucleotide sequences from this sample produce the same CDR3. The rearrangement links TRBV5-1 to TRBJ2-7, with 9 bases lining up with TRBD1. Germline loops: CDR1 SGHRS, CDR2 YFSETQ. The ends lost 0 bases at V and 4 bases at J; junction bases unmatched: 2. The CDR3 has 14 residues. Written as DNA, the CDR3 is TGCGCCAGCAGCTTGGCCGGGACAGGGTACGAGCAGTACTTC. Protein sequence: CASSLAGTGYEQYF.

The chain has TRBV2 and TRBJ1-5, with D possibly TRBD1 on 5 matching bases. V lost 3 bases, J lost 6 bases, and 15 bases lay in between. This CDR3 has 15 residues. Germline CDR1 reads SNHLY; CDR2 reads FYNNEI. CDR3 DNA: TGTGCCAGCAGTGAGAGGCAGGGTGGAGGTCAGCCCCAGCATTTT. This codes for CASSERQGGGQPQHF.

This clone showed up just a few times. This chain connects TRBV30 to TRBJ1-6, with no clear D. Germline CDR1 GTSNPN, CDR2 SVGIG (reference sequence). The CDR3 extends over 12 amino acids. V was trimmed by 1 base and J by 8 bases, leaving 6 bases between them. CDR3 sequence: CAWSGMDSPLHF. The CDR3 bases are TGTGCCTGGAGTGGGATGGATTCACCCCTCCACTTT. Drawing the rest from reference TRBV30 and TRBJ1-6, the complete variable domain is SQTIHQWPATLVQPVGSPLSLECTVEGTSNPNLYWYRQAAGRGLQLLFYSVGIGQISSEVPQNLSASRPQDRQFILSSKKLLLSDSGFYLCAWSGMDSPLHFGNGTRLTVT.

This chain uses TRBV29-1 with TRBJ2-1; D ambiguous. Trimming took 6 bases from V and 3 from J, leaving 9 bases between them. The CDR3 totals 12 residues. Germline lookup yields CDR1 SQVTM and CDR2 ANQGSEA. The CDR3 loop is CSVSWVYNEQFF. In DNA form, the CDR3 reads TGCAGCGTCTCGTGGGTCTACAATGAGCAGTTCTTC.

The rearrangement links TRBV18 to TRBJ2-7; perhaps TRBD1 as D (6 bases). Germline loops: CDR1 KGHSH, CDR2 LQKENI. The CDR3 length is 15 residues. V gave up 0 bases and J gave up 5 bases, with 14 bases separating them. CDR3: CASSPPGQGIHEQYF. The CDR3 DNA sequence: TGTGCCAGCTCACCACCCGGGCAGGGGATCCACGAGCAGTACTTC. Based on the CDR3 plus reference TRBV18 and TRBJ2-7, the full variable domain is NAGVMQNPRHLVRRRGQEARLRCSPMKGHSHVYWYRQLPEEGLKFMVYLQKENIIDESGMPKERFSAEFPKEGPSILRIQQVVRGDSAAYFCASSPPGQGIHEQYFGPGTRLTVT.